The 17 T cell receptor beta chains below all came from one sample that was sequenced in a study of blood T cell repertoires in COVID-19. Assay used: immunoSEQ multiplex PCR; TCRdb lists only in-frame clones, some missing. The sample lists about 80,000 clones, roughly 87% occurring once. The sequencing sample was made of peripheral blood. These receptor sequences come from a man of 80 years or more with acute or convalescent COVID-19.

The rearrangement links TRBV5-6 to TRBJ1-2, with D possibly TRBD1 on 5 matching bases. CDR1 is SGHDT and CDR2 is YYEEEE in the germline V gene. The CDR3 consists of 14 residues. Deletions cut 2 bases from V and 4 bases from J, with 12 bases between. The CDR3 nucleotides read TGTGCCAGCAGCTTTCAGACAGCCATCTATGGCTACACCTTC. Its protein is CASSFQTAIYGYTF.

V gene TRBV7-2 combines with J gene TRBJ2-2, with D possibly being TRBD1 (7 bases). Trimming removed 11 bases from V and 2 bases from J, with 24 bases in between. Germline loops: CDR1 SGHTA, CDR2 FQGNSA. The CDR3 contains 17 residues. The CDR3 region is CACNPLPGGRNTGELFF. The DNA of the CDR3 is TGTGCCTGTAACCCCCTGCCAGGGGGGCGAAACACCGGGGAGCTGTTTTTT.

The chain recombines TRBV18 with TRBJ2-1; 7 bases are shared with TRBD2. This CDR3 has 14 residues. CDR1 is KGHSH and CDR2 is LQKENI in the germline V gene. The V segment lost 3 bases and the J segment 2 bases; nucleotides outside the gene matches: 1. The CDR3 DNA reads TGTGCCAGCTCACCGGGACTAACCTACAATGAGCAGTTCTTC. It encodes CASSPGLTYNEQFF.

This chain connects TRBV27 to TRBJ2-5, with TRBD2 identical over 9 bases. The CDR3 spans 16 residues. The germline V gene encodes CDR1 MNHEY and CDR2 SMNVEV (reference sequence). V lost 5 bases and J lost 3; bases outside the gene matches: 10. The CDR3 spells CASSPRLAAFKETQYF. CDR3 bases: TGTGCCAGCAGTCCCAGACTAGCGGCATTTAAAGAGACCCAGTACTTC.

The gene calls are TRBV3-1 (or the pseudogene TRBV3-2) and TRBJ1-2, with a tentative D call TRBD1 (5 bases). Germline V gene sequence: CDR1 LGHDT, CDR2 YNNKEL (reference sequence). This CDR3 is built from 17 residues. Trimming took off 0 bases at V and 5 bases at J, with 19 bases between the two ends. Here the CDR3 reads CASSQDLLQGAGYGYTF. CDR3 bases: TGTGCCAGCAGCCAAGATTTACTACAAGGGGCAGGGTATGGCTACACCTTC.

The chain uses TRBV7-2 and TRBJ1-1; 8 nucleotides align to TRBD1. CDR3 length: 14 residues. V lost 6 bases, J lost 1 base, and 4 bases stayed unmatched. CDR1 is SGHTA, CDR2 FQGNSA, per germline. CDR3: CASRPDRGNTEAFF. The DNA of the CDR3 is TGTGCCAGCAGACCAGACAGGGGGAACACTGAAGCTTTCTTT.

This clone was detected a few times. The genes are TRBV3-1 (or the pseudogene TRBV3-2) and TRBJ2-2; possibly TRBD2 for D (6 bases). This CDR3 has 16 residues. The germline V and J ends were trimmed by 0 bases and 5 bases, with 13 bases remaining between them. Germline values: CDR1 LGHDT, CDR2 YNNKEL (reference sequence). The DNA of the CDR3 is TGTGCCAGCAGCCAAGAATTAACTAGCCGAACCGGGGAGCTGTTTTTT. Amino acid sequence: CASSQELTSRTGELFF.

The CDR3 bases are TGTGCCAGCAGCTCCCAAAGTGCGGGGAACACTGAAGCTTTCTTT. Its translation is CASSSQSAGNTEAFF. The chain has TRBV3-1 (or the pseudogene TRBV3-2) and TRBJ1-1, with D hard to call. Between the trimmed V and J ends, which lost 5 bases and 1 base, there was a span of 14 bases. The CDR3 loop spans 15 amino acids. From germline, CDR1 is LGHDT and CDR2 YNNKEL (reference sequence).

This clone was seen more than once but under ten times. This chain uses TRBV12-5 with TRBJ2-3; 7 bases match TRBD2. This CDR3 is 13 amino acids long. After removal of 6 bases from V and 4 bases from J, the junction contained 4 bases not matched to a gene. The germline V gene encodes CDR1 LGHNT and CDR2 FRNRAP. The CDR3 DNA follows: TGTGCTAGTGGCTCGGGAGGTGCAGATACGCAGTATTTT. This codes for CASGSGGADTQYF.

The gene calls are TRBV2 and TRBJ1-1; 10 nucleotides match TRBD1. J lost 4 bases, V lost 5 bases, and 4 bases had no gene match. Germline loops: CDR1 SNHLY, CDR2 FYNNEI. This CDR3 is built from 14 residues. The CDR3 loop reads CASSRQGAGTEAFF. CDR3 DNA: TGTGCCAGCAGTCGACAGGGGGCCGGCACTGAAGCTTTCTTT.

V is TRBV3-1 (or the pseudogene TRBV3-2) and J is TRBJ1-6, with TRBD1 identical over 10 bases. V shed 5 bases and J 9 bases; nucleotides not matched to a gene: 7. This CDR3 has 15 amino acids. Per germline, CDR1 LGHDT and CDR2 YNNKEL (reference sequence). Here the CDR3 reads CASSYPGQGISPLHF. The DNA for the CDR3 is TGTGCCAGCAGCTACCCGGGACAGGGGATTTCACCCCTCCACTTT.

The chain employs TRBV11-3 and TRBJ2-7; 7 nucleotides line up with TRBD1. Germline CDR1 is SGHNT and CDR2 is YENEEA. The CDR3 length is 16 residues. V was clipped by 5 bases and J by 2 bases; unmatched bases: 12. The CDR3 nucleotides are TGTGCCAGCAGCCAAGCGACAGGGACCGAAACCTACGAGCAGTACTTC. Its translation is CASSQATGTETYEQYF.

V gene TRBV7-9 combines with J gene TRBJ2-5, with 9 bases that match TRBD2. In germline, CDR1 is SEHNR, CDR2 FQNEAQ (reference sequence). The CDR3 spans 16 residues. Trimming at V came to 2 bases and at J to 5 bases, leaving 9 bases not matched to a gene. CDR3 sequence: CASSLYGGGARETQYF. CDR3 DNA: TGTGCCAGCAGCTTATACGGCGGGGGGGCCCGGGAGACCCAGTACTTC.

The chain combines TRBV9 with TRBJ1-2; perhaps TRBD1 as D (6 bases). This CDR3 has 15 residues. Trimming removed 4 bases from V and 2 bases from J, with 15 bases in between. Germline CDR1 reads SGDLS; CDR2 reads YYNGEE. CDR3 loop: CASSTLTGENYGYTF. In DNA form, the CDR3 reads TGTGCCAGCAGCACCCTGACAGGAGAAAACTATGGCTACACCTTC.

Only a few counts were recorded for this clone. The chain combines TRBV3-1 (or the pseudogene TRBV3-2) with TRBJ2-5; D might be TRBD2 (6 bases). Germline V gene data show CDR1 as LGHDT and CDR2 as YNNKEL (reference sequence). V was pared by 1 base and J by 2 bases, with 14 bases between. This CDR3 has 16 amino acids. In DNA, the CDR3 is TGTGCCAGCAGCCAAGGCCAAGGACTACGACAAGAGACCCAGTACTTC. The encoded protein is CASSQGQGLRQETQYF.

This chain connects TRBV5-1 to TRBJ2-3, with 7 bases lining up with TRBD1. The germline V gene has CDR1 SGHRS and CDR2 YFSETQ. Losses at the gene ends were 3 bases for V and 2 bases for J; bases not matched to a gene: 3. CDR3 size: 14 residues. The CDR3 is CASSSGQDTDTQYF. The CDR3 DNA reads TGCGCCAGCAGCTCCGGACAGGACACAGATACGCAGTATTTT.

V is TRBV18 and J is TRBJ1-4; D is possibly TRBD1 (5 bases). The CDR3 extends over 17 amino acids. The germline CDR1 and CDR2 sequences are KGHSH and LQKENI. Trimming left V 6 bases short and J 5 bases short, with 22 bases between. DNA of the CDR3: TGTGCCAGCTCGCCGGGGGTTCTTGGGACGGGGAATGAAAAACTGTTTTTT. Amino acid sequence: CASSPGVLGTGNEKLFF.